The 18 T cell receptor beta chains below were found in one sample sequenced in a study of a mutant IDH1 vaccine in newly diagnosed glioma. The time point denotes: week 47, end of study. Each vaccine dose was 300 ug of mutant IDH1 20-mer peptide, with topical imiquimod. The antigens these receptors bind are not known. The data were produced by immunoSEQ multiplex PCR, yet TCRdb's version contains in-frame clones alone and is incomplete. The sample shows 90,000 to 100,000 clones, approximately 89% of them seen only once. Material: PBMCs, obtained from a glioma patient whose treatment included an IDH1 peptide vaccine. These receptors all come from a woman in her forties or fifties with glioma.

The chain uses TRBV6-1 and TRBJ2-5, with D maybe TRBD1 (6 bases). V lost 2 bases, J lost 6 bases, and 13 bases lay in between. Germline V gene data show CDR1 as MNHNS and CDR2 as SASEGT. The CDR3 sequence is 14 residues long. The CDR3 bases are TGTGCCAGCAGTGAAAGACAGGTGGTCAAGACCCAGTACTTC. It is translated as CASSERQVVKTQYF.

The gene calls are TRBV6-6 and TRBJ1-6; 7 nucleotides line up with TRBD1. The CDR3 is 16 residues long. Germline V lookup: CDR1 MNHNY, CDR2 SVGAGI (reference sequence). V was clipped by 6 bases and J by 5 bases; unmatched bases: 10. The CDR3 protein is CASSPGGGRNNSPLHF. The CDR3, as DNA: TGTGCCAGCAGCCCAGGGGGGGGGCGTAATAATTCACCCCTCCACTTT.

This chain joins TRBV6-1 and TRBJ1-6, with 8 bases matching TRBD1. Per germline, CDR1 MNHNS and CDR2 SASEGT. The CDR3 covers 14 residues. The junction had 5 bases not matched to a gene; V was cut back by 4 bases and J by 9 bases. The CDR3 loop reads CASSARTGSSPLHF. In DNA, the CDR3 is TGTGCCAGCAGTGCGAGGACAGGGAGTTCACCCCTCCACTTT.

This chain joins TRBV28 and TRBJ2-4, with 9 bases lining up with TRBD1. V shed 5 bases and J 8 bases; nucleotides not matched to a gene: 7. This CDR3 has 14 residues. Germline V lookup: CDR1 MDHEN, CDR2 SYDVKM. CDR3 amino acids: CASSPPQGAYIQYF. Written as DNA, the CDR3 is TGTGCCAGCAGTCCCCCACAGGGGGCATACATTCAGTACTTC.

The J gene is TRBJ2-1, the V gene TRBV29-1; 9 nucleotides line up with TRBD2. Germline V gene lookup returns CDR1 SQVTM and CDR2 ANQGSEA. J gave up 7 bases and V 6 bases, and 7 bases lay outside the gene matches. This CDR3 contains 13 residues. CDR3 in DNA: TGCAGCGTATGGACTAGCGCACGTAATGAGCAGTTCTTC. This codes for CSVWTSARNEQFF.

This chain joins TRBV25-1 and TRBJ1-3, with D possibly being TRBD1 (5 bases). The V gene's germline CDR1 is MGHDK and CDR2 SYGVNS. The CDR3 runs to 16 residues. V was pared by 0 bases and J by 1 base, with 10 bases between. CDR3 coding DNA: TGTGCCAGCAGTGAATATTCGGGGGGATCTGGAAACACCATATATTTT. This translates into CASSEYSGGSGNTIYF.

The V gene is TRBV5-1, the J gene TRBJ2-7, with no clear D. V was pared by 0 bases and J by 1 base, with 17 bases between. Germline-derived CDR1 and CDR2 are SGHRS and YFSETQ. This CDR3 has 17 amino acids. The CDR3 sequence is CASSLGALRWRSYEQYF. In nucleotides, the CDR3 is TGCGCCAGCAGCTTGGGGGCCTTGAGGTGGCGGTCCTACGAGCAGTACTTC.

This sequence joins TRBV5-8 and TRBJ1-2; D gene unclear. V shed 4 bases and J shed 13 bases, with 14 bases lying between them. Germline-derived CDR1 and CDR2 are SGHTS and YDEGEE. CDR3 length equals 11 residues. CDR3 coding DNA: TGTGCCAGCAGCCTCAGGACCTTAGGCACCTTC. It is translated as CASSLRTLGTF.

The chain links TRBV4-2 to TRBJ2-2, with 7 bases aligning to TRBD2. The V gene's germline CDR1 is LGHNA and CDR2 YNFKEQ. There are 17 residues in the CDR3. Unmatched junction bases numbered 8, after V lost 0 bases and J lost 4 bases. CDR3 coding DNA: TGTGCCAGCAGCCAAGACGGGACTAAAGGTACCACCGGGGAGCTGTTTTTT. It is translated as CASSQDGTKGTTGELFF.

CDR3 in DNA: TGTGCCAGCGCTATCCAGGGGCGAGGGTACAATGAGCAGTTCTTC. This sequence encodes CASAIQGRGYNEQFF. This chain joins TRBV27 and TRBJ2-1, with D perhaps TRBD1 (6 bases). The CDR3 is 15 residues long. V gave up 8 bases and J gave up 4 bases, with 18 bases separating them. Per the germline V gene, CDR1 is MNHEY and CDR2 is SMNVEV (reference sequence).

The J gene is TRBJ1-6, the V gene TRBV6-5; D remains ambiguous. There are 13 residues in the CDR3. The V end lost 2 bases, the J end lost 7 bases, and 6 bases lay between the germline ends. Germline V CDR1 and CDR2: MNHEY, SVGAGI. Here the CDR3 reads CASSYLQNSPLHF. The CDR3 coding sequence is TGTGCCAGCAGTTACCTACAAAATTCACCCCTCCACTTT.

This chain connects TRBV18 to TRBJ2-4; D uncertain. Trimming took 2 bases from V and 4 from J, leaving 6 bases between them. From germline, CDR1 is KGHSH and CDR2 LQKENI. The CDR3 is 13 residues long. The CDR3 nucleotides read TGTGCCAGCTCACCAGTACAGAAAAACATTCAGTACTTC. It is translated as CASSPVQKNIQYF.

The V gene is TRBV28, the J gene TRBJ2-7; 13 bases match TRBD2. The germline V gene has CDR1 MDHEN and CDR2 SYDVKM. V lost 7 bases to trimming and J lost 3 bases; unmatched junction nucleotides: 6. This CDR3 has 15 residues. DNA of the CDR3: TGTGCCAGCAATTCATGGACTAGCGGGAGCTACGAGCAGTACTTC. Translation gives CASNSWTSGSYEQYF. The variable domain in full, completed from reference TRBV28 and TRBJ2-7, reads DVKVTQSSRYLVKRTGEKVFLECVQDMDHENMFWYRQDPGLGLRLIYFSYDVKMKEKGDIPEGYSVSREKKERFSLILESASTNQTSMYLCASNSWTSGSYEQYFGPGTRLTVT.

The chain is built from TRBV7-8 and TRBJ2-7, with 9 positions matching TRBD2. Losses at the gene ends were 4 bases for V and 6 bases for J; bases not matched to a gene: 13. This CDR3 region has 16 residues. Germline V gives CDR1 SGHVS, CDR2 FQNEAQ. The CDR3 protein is CASSSTSGWAVSEQYF. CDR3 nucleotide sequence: TGTGCCAGCAGCTCCACTAGCGGGTGGGCGGTATCCGAGCAGTACTTC.

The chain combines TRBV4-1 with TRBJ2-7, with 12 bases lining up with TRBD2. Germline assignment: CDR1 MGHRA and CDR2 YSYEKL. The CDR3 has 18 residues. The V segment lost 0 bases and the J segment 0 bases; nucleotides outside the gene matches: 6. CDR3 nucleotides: TGCGCCAGCAGCCAAGATCATCTAGCGGGAGGGTTCTCCTACGAGCAGTACTTC. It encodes CASSQDHLAGGFSYEQYF.

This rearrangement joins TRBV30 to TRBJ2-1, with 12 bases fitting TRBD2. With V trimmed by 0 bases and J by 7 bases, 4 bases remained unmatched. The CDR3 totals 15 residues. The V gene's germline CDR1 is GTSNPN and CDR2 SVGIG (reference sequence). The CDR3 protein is CAWSVGLAGGNEQFF. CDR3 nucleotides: TGTGCCTGGAGTGTGGGGCTAGCGGGAGGGAATGAGCAGTTCTTC.

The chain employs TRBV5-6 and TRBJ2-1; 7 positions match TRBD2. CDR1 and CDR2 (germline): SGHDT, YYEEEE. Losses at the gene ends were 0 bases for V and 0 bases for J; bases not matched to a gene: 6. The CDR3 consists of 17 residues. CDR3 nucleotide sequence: TGTGCCAGCAGCTTGGTCTGGGGAGGGAGCTCCTACAATGAGCAGTTCTTC. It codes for CASSLVWGGSSYNEQFF.

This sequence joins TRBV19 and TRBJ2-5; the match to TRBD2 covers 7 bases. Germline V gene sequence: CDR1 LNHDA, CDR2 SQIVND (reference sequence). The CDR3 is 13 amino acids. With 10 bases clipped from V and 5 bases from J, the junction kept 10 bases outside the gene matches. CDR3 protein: CATAFSGLETQYF. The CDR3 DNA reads TGTGCCACCGCTTTTAGCGGGCTTGAGACCCAGTACTTC.